This TCR beta chain comes out of a study of technical replicates of blood from several donors. Repertoires were generated with immunoSEQ multiplex PCR, while TCRdb's copy carries only in-frame clones and drops some. The data contain tens of thousands of clones, about 90% of them singletons. Germline CDR1 and CDR2: SGHNT and YENEEA. This CDR3 region has 14 residues. V was cut by 5 bases and J by 6 bases, with 13 bases left in between. The rearrangement links TRBV11-3 to TRBJ1-4; D is perhaps TRBD1 (5 bases). Sequences were obtained from T cells isolated from PBMCs. The receptor was isolated from a human donor in good health. CDR3 amino acids: CASSLSGFYEKLFF. The CDR3 DNA reads as TGTGCCAGCAGCCTATCAGGGTTTTATGAAAAACTGTTTTTT.